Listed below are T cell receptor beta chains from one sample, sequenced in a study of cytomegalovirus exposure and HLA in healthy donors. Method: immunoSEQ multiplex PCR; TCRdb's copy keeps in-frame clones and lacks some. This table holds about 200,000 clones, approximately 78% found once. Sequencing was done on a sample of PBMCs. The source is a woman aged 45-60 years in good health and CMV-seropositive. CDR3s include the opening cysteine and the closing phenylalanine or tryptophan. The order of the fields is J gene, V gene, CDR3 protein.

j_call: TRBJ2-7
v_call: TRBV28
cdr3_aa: CASNGGGAYEQYF

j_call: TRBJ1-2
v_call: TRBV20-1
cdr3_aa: CSAGQIGGYTF

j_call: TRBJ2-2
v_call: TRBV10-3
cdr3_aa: CAISDGGTVNTGELFF

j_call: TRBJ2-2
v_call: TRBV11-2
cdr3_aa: CASSSDSYSTGELFF

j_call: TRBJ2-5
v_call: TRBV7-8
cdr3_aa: CASSLATGAPETQYF

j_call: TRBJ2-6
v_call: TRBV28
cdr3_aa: CASSESSGANGLTF

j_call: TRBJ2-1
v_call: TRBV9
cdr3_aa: CASSVGETIPYNEQFF

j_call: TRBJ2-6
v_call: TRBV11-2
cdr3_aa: CASSLDSVSGANVLTF

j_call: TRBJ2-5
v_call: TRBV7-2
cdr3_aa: CASSMNGQETQYF

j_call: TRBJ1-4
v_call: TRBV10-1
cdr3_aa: CASSPEGYEKLFF

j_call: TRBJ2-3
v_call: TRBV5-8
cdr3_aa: CASSLRGWTDTQYF

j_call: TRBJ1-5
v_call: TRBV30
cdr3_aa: CAWSAGDNQPQHF

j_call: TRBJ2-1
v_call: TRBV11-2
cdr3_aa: CASSYSPRDEQFF

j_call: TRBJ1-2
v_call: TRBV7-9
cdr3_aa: CASSLQAANYGYTF

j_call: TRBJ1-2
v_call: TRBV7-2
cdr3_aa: CASSLGGQGYGYTF

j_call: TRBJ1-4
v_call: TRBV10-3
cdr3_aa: CAISDGQGEKLFF

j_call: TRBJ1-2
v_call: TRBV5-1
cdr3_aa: CASSLGQGGGYGYTF

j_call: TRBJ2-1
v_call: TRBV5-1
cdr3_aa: CASSLVTSGGAGGSYNEQFF

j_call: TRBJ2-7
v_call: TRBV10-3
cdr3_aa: CAISESGDRGRGYEQYF

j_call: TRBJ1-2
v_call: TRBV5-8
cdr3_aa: CASSLTGGTRSYGYTF

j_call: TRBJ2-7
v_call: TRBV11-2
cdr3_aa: CASSFYRGRGYYEQYF

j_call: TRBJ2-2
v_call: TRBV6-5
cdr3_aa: CASIPSRGNAGELFF

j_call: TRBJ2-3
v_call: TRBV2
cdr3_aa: CASTGQGPDTQYF

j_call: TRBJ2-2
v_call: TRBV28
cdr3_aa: CASSQYRGELFF

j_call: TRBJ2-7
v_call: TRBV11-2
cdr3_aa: CASSSGQSYEQYF

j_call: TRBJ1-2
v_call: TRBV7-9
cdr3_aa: CASSRDSYNYGYTF

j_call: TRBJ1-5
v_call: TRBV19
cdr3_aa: CASSPRTGSNQPQHF

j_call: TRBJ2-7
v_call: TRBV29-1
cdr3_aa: CSVEDRGSSYEQYF

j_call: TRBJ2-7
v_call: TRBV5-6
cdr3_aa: CASSLQGQGWGQQYF

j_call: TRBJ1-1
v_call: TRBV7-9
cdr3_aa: CASSPGGTVNTEAFF

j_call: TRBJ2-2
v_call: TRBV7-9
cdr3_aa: CASSPSPNTGELFF

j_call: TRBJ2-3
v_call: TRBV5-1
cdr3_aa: CASTRGQGKTDTQYF

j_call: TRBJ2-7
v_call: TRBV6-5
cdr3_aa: CASSYSSGVMWEQYF

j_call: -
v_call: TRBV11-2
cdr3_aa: CASGDYLSEQYF

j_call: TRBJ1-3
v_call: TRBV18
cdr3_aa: CASTQGNTVGNTIYF

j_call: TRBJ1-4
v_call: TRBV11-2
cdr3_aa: CASTPGKEKLFF

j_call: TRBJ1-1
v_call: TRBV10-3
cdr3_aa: CAISDLAVNTEAFF

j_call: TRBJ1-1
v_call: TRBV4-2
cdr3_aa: CASSEDRNYEAFF

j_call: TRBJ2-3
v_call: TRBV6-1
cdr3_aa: CASTMGGGTDTQYF

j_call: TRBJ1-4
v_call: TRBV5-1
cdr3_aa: CASSLRGFNEKLFF

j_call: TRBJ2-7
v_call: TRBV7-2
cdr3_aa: CASSLDRGGEQYF

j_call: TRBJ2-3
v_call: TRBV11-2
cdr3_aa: CASSYRTSGGGRTDTQYF

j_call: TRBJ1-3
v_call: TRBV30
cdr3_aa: CAWSDKTTRGNTIYF